The clone carrying this TCR beta chain was picked up many times. What it binds is unknown. This sample stems from a study of post-analysis software for immune sequencing data. Study-wide points: TRBV segments more frequent in patients than in controls numbered roughly 5 and included TRBV5-6, TRBV5-1 and TRBV20-1.

The ends lost 2 bases at V and 2 bases at J; junction bases unmatched: 3. Looked up from germline, CDR1 is SGDLS and CDR2 is YYNGEE. CDR3 length equals 15 residues. The authors incorporated unique molecular identifiers into the TCR beta cDNA libraries. Each sample of roughly 0.95 to 10 million input T cells yielded around 500,000 cDNA molecules, so each molecule approximated one T cell. TCRdb passed the PCR reads through MiXCR, listing each CDR3 protein once. This table has around 250,000 distinct CDR3 sequences, less than 40% appearing once. J is TRBJ2-5 and V is TRBV9, with 10 bases aligning to TRBD1. The sample consisted of blood. This receptor was obtained from a girl aged 5-17 years with multiple sclerosis. The CDR3, as DNA: TGTGCCAGCAGCGTTGGGACAGGGGTTCAAGAGACCCAGTACTTC. This codes for CASSVGTGVQETQYF.